This passage covers 26 T cell receptor beta chains from one sample sequenced in a study of blood T cell repertoires in COVID-19. Assay: immunoSEQ multiplex PCR; the TCRdb copy retains only in-frame clones and omits some. This table has around 220,000 clones, less than 90% appearing once. Sequenced material: peripheral blood. The receptors stem from a man aged 35 to 55 with active or convalescent COVID-19.

The V and J genes are TRBV27 and TRBJ2-2, with a weak D call TRBD1 (6 bases). The CDR3 loop spans 16 amino acids. V lost 3 bases to trimming and J lost 5 bases, with 16 bases between them. In germline, CDR1 is MNHEY, CDR2 SMNVEV (reference sequence). CDR3 protein: CASSFWKTGRTGELFF. The CDR3 DNA reads TGTGCCAGCAGTTTTTGGAAGACAGGTCGAACCGGGGAGCTGTTTTTT.

The V and J genes are TRBV9 and TRBJ2-2, with 14 nucleotides matching TRBD2. Germline V gene sequence: CDR1 SGDLS, CDR2 YYNGEE. The CDR3 is 18 amino acids. The junction had 10 bases not matched to a gene; V was cut back by 4 bases and J by 5 bases. The CDR3 reads CASSWRTSGRSGTGELFF. The DNA of the CDR3 is TGTGCCAGCAGCTGGCGGACTAGCGGGAGGTCTGGAACCGGGGAGCTGTTTTTT.

This clone came up once. The chain employs TRBV27 and TRBJ2-5; 11 bases fit TRBD1. The V gene's germline CDR1 is MNHEY and CDR2 SMNVEV (reference sequence). The CDR3 is made up of 14 amino acids. The trim removed 7 bases at V and 5 bases at J, leaving 6 bases unmatched. CDR3 loop: CASNRTGGAETQYF. DNA for the CDR3: TGTGCCAGCAACCGGACAGGGGGCGCCGAGACCCAGTACTTC.

V usage is TRBV4-2 and J usage is TRBJ2-7, with 9 bases aligning to TRBD2. Germline CDR1 and CDR2: LGHNA and YNFKEQ. This CDR3 has 17 amino acids. Germline trimming cut 1 base from V and 3 bases from J; bases unmatched to any gene: 10. For the CDR3, the DNA is TGTGCCAGCAGCCAAGTTCCGACTAGCGGTATCAACTACGAGCAGTACTTC. Its translation: CASSQVPTSGINYEQYF.

The chain carries TRBV6-6 and TRBJ1-1, with D tentatively TRBD1 (5 bases). This CDR3 contains 14 residues. Germline CDR1 reads MNHNY; CDR2 reads SVGAGI (reference sequence). Trimming removed 7 bases from V and 3 bases from J, with 15 bases in between. The CDR3 DNA sequence: TGTGCCAGCACCTACGGGGGGGAGGACACTGAAGCTTTCTTT. Amino acids: CASTYGGEDTEAFF.

The rearrangement links TRBV19 to TRBJ2-1, with 10 bases fitting TRBD1. The J segment lost 0 bases and the V segment lost 5 bases, leaving 13 bases of the junction unmatched. Germline CDR1 and CDR2: LNHDA and SQIVND (reference sequence). CDR3 length: 19 amino acids. The CDR3 protein is CASSPPGTGAGSSYNEQFF. CDR3 sequence (DNA): TGTGCCAGTAGTCCCCCCGGGACAGGGGCAGGGAGCTCCTACAATGAGCAGTTCTTC.

The chain recombines TRBV27 with TRBJ2-7; 8 positions agree with TRBD1. J was trimmed by 2 bases and V by 8 bases; bases with no gene match: 5. The germline CDR1 and CDR2 sequences are MNHEY and SMNVEV (reference sequence). This CDR3 spans 13 amino acids. The CDR3 spells CASRGTGAYEQYF. The CDR3 nucleotides read TGTGCCAGCCGAGGGACAGGAGCCTACGAGCAGTACTTC.

This clone has more than one count but fewer than ten. The chain recombines TRBV29-1 with TRBJ2-3; TRBD2 aligns across 11 bases. CDR3 length: 18 amino acids. Unmatched junction bases numbered 14, after V lost 5 bases and J lost 1 base. In germline, CDR1 is SQVTM, CDR2 ANQGSEA. The CDR3 DNA follows: TGCAGCGTTTCCACCGGGACTAGCGGTATCCGCGGCACAGATACGCAGTATTTT. Translated: CSVSTGTSGIRGTDTQYF.

The chain is built from TRBV5-4 and TRBJ2-4, with D possibly matching TRBD1 (6 bases). This CDR3 region has 15 residues. Trimming removed 5 bases at V and 4 bases at J, with 16 bases between. Germline CDR1 reads SGHNT; CDR2 reads YYREEE (reference sequence). This chain's CDR3 is CASSPGAGTKNIQYF. CDR3 DNA sequence: TGTGCCAGCAGTCCAGGGGCCGGAACTAAAAACATTCAGTACTTC.

The CDR3 here is CASSPHGGVAEAFF. As DNA, the CDR3 is TGTGCCAGTAGTCCCCACGGGGGTGTCGCTGAAGCTTTCTTT. The chain links TRBV19 to TRBJ1-1, with D perhaps matching TRBD1 (5 bases). Trimming stripped 5 bases from V and 6 bases from J, with 16 bases between. CDR1 is LNHDA and CDR2 is SQIVND in the germline V gene (reference sequence). This CDR3 has 14 residues.

This sequence joins TRBV2 and TRBJ1-5, with a tentative D call TRBD1 (5 bases). Germline CDR1 reads SNHLY; CDR2 reads FYNNEI. V was clipped by 3 bases and J by 4 bases, with 10 bases between them. CDR3 size: 14 residues. CDR3 in amino acids: CASSDARTNQPQHF. The DNA of the CDR3 is TGTGCCAGCAGTGACGCCAGGACAAATCAGCCCCAGCATTTT. Based on the CDR3 plus reference TRBV2 and TRBJ1-5, the full variable domain is EPEVTQTPSHQVTQMGQEVILRCVPISNHLYFYWYRQILGQKVEFLVSFYNNEISEKSEIFDDQFSVERPDGSNFTLKIRSTKLEDSAMYFCASSDARTNQPQHFGDGTRLSIL.

The J gene is TRBJ2-3, the V gene TRBV24-1; 8 bases fit TRBD1. Germline CDR1 and CDR2: KGHDR and SFDVKD. The CDR3 length is 17 residues. The V and J ends lost 3 bases and 1 base, in that order; junction bases with no gene match: 8. The CDR3 DNA is TGTGCCACCAGTGATCCCGACAGGGGTGTGGGCACAGATACGCAGTATTTT. It encodes CATSDPDRGVGTDTQYF.

J is TRBJ1-2 and V is TRBV5-1; D perhaps matches TRBD1 (6 bases). CDR1 is SGHRS and CDR2 is YFSETQ in the germline V gene. The CDR3 has 16 residues. V was shortened by 4 bases and J by 2 bases, with 18 bases between the two germline ends. For the CDR3, the DNA is TGCGCCAGCAGCCGTTTGACAGGACCGACGAACTATGGCTACACCTTC. Its translation: CASSRLTGPTNYGYTF.

J is TRBJ1-2 and V is TRBV5-1, with D possibly matching TRBD1 (6 bases). Trimming pared 2 bases from V and 6 bases from J, leaving 14 bases between. The germline gives CDR1 SGHRS, CDR2 YFSETQ. CDR3 size: 14 residues. The CDR3 reads CASSFAGVVDGYTF. The DNA for the CDR3 is TGCGCCAGCAGCTTCGCAGGGGTAGTTGATGGCTACACCTTC.

A few counts support this clone. The chain joins TRBV5-1 to TRBJ1-6; D remains unclear. Per the germline V gene, CDR1 is SGHRS and CDR2 is YFSETQ. The CDR3 covers 12 residues. V was shortened by 4 bases and J by 10 bases, with 9 bases between the two germline ends. CDR3 region: CASSLPSSPLHF. The CDR3 DNA reads as TGCGCCAGCAGCCTCCCTTCGTCACCCCTCCACTTT.

V usage is TRBV6-4 and J usage is TRBJ2-2, with 10 bases that match TRBD2. Germline values: CDR1 MRHNA, CDR2 SNTAGT. V lost 6 bases and J lost 1; bases outside the gene matches: 2. The CDR3 length is 15 residues. For the CDR3, the DNA is TGTGCCAGCAGACAGCGGGAGGGGAACACCGGGGAGCTGTTTTTT. Protein: CASRQREGNTGELFF.

The chain has TRBV7-9 and TRBJ1-2; 9 bases line up with TRBD1. Trimming at V came to 3 bases and at J to 3 bases, leaving 8 bases not matched to a gene. The germline gives CDR1 SEHNR, CDR2 FQNEAQ (reference sequence). The CDR3 is 16 amino acids. CDR3 sequence reads: CASSFGWTGVDYGYTF. CDR3 sequence (DNA): TGTGCCAGCAGCTTCGGGTGGACAGGGGTGGACTATGGCTACACCTTC.

The rearrangement joins TRBV6-5 to TRBJ2-1, with 12 bases fitting TRBD1. The V gene end was trimmed by 5 bases and the J gene end by 9 bases; junction bases not matched to a gene: 5. CDR3 size: 14 residues. CDR1 and CDR2 (germline): MNHEY, SVGAGI. The CDR3 protein is CASSTGQGATEQFF. In nucleotides, the CDR3 is TGTGCCAGCAGTACGGGACAGGGGGCGACTGAGCAGTTCTTC.

The gene calls are TRBV7-2 and TRBJ1-1; D unclear. V dropped 1 base and J dropped 5 bases, with 8 bases sitting between them. Germline V lookup: CDR1 SGHTA, CDR2 FQGNSA. This CDR3 has 13 amino acids. The CDR3 nucleotides are TGTGCCAGCAGCTTAGGGGCGCCTACTGAAGCTTTCTTT. Its translation is CASSLGAPTEAFF.

The chain carries TRBV5-4 and TRBJ2-5, with 9 bases lining up with TRBD1. V was pared by 4 bases and J by 4 bases, with 5 bases of the junction left unmatched. This CDR3 contains 14 residues. Germline lookup yields CDR1 SGHNT and CDR2 YYREEE (reference sequence). The CDR3 bases are TGTGCCAGCAGCATGCCGGGACAGGGAGAGACCCAGTACTTC. It codes for CASSMPGQGETQYF.

This clone was seen only a few times. This chain joins TRBV6-6 and TRBJ2-7; 9 bases align to TRBD2. The CDR3 consists of 14 residues. V was clipped by 7 bases and J by 1 base; unmatched bases: 5. Per the germline V gene, CDR1 is MNHNY and CDR2 is SVGAGI (reference sequence). The CDR3 DNA reads TGTGCCAGCAACCGCCTAGCGGGGTCCTACGAGCAGTACTTC. Its translation: CASNRLAGSYEQYF.

The rearrangement links TRBV7-9 to TRBJ1-1, with 9 positions matching TRBD1. This CDR3 has 14 residues. The V gene end was trimmed by 1 base and the J gene end by 8 bases; junction bases not matched to a gene: 5. Germline V gene lookup returns CDR1 SEHNR and CDR2 FQNEAQ (reference sequence). Written as DNA, the CDR3 is TGTGCCAGCAGCTTAGTGGGACAGGGCTCCGAAGCTTTCTTT. Its protein product is CASSLVGQGSEAFF.

The chain combines TRBV18 with TRBJ1-2, with TRBD1 matching 10 bases. This CDR3 contains 16 residues. V shed 6 bases and J 2 bases; nucleotides not matched to a gene: 9. CDR1 is KGHSH, CDR2 LQKENI, per germline. The DNA of the CDR3 is TGTGCCAGCTCCGCGACCGGGACAGGGGCGAACTATGGCTACACCTTC. It is translated as CASSATGTGANYGYTF.

V gene TRBV19 combines with J gene TRBJ2-5, with 8 bases identical to TRBD2. J gave up 5 bases and V 7 bases, and 9 bases lay outside the gene matches. The CDR3 sequence is 14 residues long. CDR1 and CDR2 (germline): LNHDA, SQIVND (reference sequence). The DNA of the CDR3 is TGTGCCAGTACCGAGAGTAGCGGGGCCGAGACCCAGTACTTC. It translates to CASTESSGAETQYF.

The V gene is TRBV24-1, the J gene TRBJ2-3; 15 bases fit TRBD2. The length of the CDR3 is 18 residues. Germline V CDR1 and CDR2: KGHDR, SFDVKD. The junction had 8 bases not matched to a gene; V was cut back by 2 bases and J by 6 bases. This chain's CDR3 is CATSDSGTSGRKSDTQYF. In nucleotides, the CDR3 is TGTGCCACCAGTGATTCCGGGACTAGCGGGAGGAAGAGTGATACGCAGTATTTT.

The genes are TRBV29-1 and TRBJ2-2; tentatively, D is TRBD2 (5 bases). The CDR3 spans 17 residues. Germline CDR1 is SQVTM and CDR2 is ANQGSEA. V lost 0 bases, J lost 0 bases, and 14 bases lay in between. DNA of the CDR3: TGCAGCGTTGAAGATCCGGGAAGTTATACGAACACCGGGGAGCTGTTTTTT. Its translation is CSVEDPGSYTNTGELFF.